Following are 15 T cell receptor beta chains from one sample sequenced in a study of CD8 T cells in cerebrospinal fluid in Alzheimer's disease. TCRdb re-analyzed the 10x single-cell sequencing reads; it lists each CDR3 protein once, without DNA. There are hundreds of distinct CDR3 sequences in the sample, with roughly a third held by the top ten. Material for sequencing was cerebrospinal fluid. These receptor sequences come from a human donor with Alzheimer's disease.

This clonotype is classed as medium-sized by frequency. The rearrangement joins TRBV12-3 or TRBV12-4 to TRBJ2-7; TCRdb's D call, TRBD1, is unchecked because there is no DNA. This CDR3 spans 14 amino acids. CDR3: CASSPTGARYEQYF.

V is TRBV20-1 and J is TRBJ2-2; TCRdb selects TRBD2, and the lack of DNA leaves this call unchecked. The CDR3 sequence is 16 residues long. Germline loops: CDR1 DFQATT, CDR2 SNEGSKA (reference sequence). The CDR3 region is CSASLASGRAAGELFF.

This clonotype registers medium-sized by frequency. This chain links TRBV27 with TRBJ2-3. The CDR3 extends over 17 amino acids. Germline CDR1 reads MNHEY; CDR2 reads SMNVEV (reference sequence). The CDR3 loop reads CASSFLSRSESTDTQYF.

By frequency, this clonotype is medium-sized. This chain uses TRBV6-6 with TRBJ1-5. CDR3 size: 12 residues. From germline, CDR1 is MNHNY and CDR2 SVGAGI (reference sequence). The CDR3 reads CASSFDNQPQHF.

Its frequency marks this clonotype as medium-sized. The J gene is TRBJ2-7, the V gene TRBV28. CDR1 is MDHEN, CDR2 SYDVKM, per germline. The CDR3 length is 16 residues. CDR3 loop: CASSLELRTLNYEQYF.

V and J are TRBV20-1 and TRBJ1-6; TCRdb gives TRBD1 as the D gene, but with no DNA this cannot be confirmed. Germline CDR1 and CDR2: DFQATT and SNEGSKA (reference sequence). The CDR3 consists of 14 residues. CDR3 in amino acids: CSARDKEQGRPLHF.

J is TRBJ2-3 and V is TRBV28; without DNA, the TCRdb call of TRBD2 cannot be checked. Germline values: CDR1 MDHEN, CDR2 SYDVKM. The CDR3 loop spans 12 amino acids. This chain's CDR3 is CASSRLPRTQYF.

The V call is TRBV3-1, the J call TRBJ1-1; the TCRdb call, TRBD1, lacks DNA for checking. Germline CDR1 reads LGHDT; CDR2 reads YNNKEL (reference sequence). The CDR3 sequence is 13 residues long. CDR3 sequence: CASSQRRGTEAFF.

Frequency places this clonotype as medium-sized. V usage is TRBV6-2 or TRBV6-3 and J usage is TRBJ1-1; with no DNA, the TCRdb D assignment of TRBD1 cannot be verified. The CDR3 has 15 residues. Looked up from germline, CDR1 is MNHEY and CDR2 is SVGEGT. CDR3 amino acids: CASTPEQGANTEAFF.

Frequency places this clonotype as medium-sized (0.01 to 0.1%). The chain is built from TRBV12-3 or TRBV12-4 and TRBJ1-5. The CDR3 is 14 residues long. CDR3 sequence reads: CASSLTASNQPQHF.

This chain links TRBV5-8 with TRBJ2-1; TCRdb returns TRBD1, unconfirmable since there is no DNA. There are 15 residues in the CDR3. Germline CDR1 reads SGHTS; CDR2 reads YDEGEE. This CDR3 is CASATGTDTYNEQFF. The complete variable domain, with remaining parts taken from reference TRBV5-8 and TRBJ2-1, reads EAGVTQSPTHLIKTRGQQATLRCSPISGHTSVYWYQQALGLGLQFLLWYDEGEERNRGNFPPRFSGRQFPNYSSELNVNALELEDSALYLCASATGTDTYNEQFFGPGTRLTVL.

Frequency places this clonotype as medium-sized. V is TRBV6-5 and J is TRBJ1-2; as DNA is missing, the TRBD1 call by TCRdb cannot be tested. Germline V CDR1 and CDR2: MNHEY, SVGAGI. The CDR3 is 13 residues long. CDR3 loop: CASSWGGTEGYTF.

By frequency, this clonotype registers medium-sized. The CDR3: CASSLVQGTDTEAFF. The chain uses TRBV5-1 and TRBJ1-1; no DNA is available, so the TRBD1 call from TCRdb remains unchecked. Per germline, CDR1 SGHRS and CDR2 YFSETQ. The CDR3 is 15 amino acids.

The rearrangement uses TRBV7-7 and TRBJ2-1. CDR3 size: 13 residues. The V gene's germline CDR1 is SSHAT and CDR2 FNYEAQ (reference sequence). CDR3 residues: CASSLAPANEQFF.

Considering frequency, this clonotype is medium-sized. This chain connects TRBV7-9 to TRBJ2-3; TCRdb's D call of TRBD1 is untestable without DNA. CDR1 is SEHNR and CDR2 is FQNEAQ in the germline V gene (reference sequence). The CDR3 runs to 15 residues. CDR3 sequence reads: CASSSRGAGTDTQYF.